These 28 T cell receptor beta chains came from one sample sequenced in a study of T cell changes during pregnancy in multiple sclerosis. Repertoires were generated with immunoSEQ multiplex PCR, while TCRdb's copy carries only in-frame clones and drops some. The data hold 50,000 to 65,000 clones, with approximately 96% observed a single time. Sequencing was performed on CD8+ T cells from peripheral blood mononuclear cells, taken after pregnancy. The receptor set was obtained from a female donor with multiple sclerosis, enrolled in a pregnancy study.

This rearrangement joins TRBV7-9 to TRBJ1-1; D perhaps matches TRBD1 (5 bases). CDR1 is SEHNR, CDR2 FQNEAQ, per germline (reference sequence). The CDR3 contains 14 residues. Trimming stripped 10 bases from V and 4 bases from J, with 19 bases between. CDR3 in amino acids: CAIGLREGATEAFF. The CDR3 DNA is TGTGCCATCGGCCTCAGAGAAGGGGCCACTGAAGCTTTCTTT.

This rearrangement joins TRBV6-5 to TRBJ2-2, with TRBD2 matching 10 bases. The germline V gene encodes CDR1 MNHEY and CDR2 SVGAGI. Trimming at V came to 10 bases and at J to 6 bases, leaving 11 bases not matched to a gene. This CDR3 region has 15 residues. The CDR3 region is CATQPGTSVSGELFF. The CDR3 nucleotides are TGTGCCACCCAACCCGGGACTAGCGTCTCCGGGGAGCTGTTTTTT.

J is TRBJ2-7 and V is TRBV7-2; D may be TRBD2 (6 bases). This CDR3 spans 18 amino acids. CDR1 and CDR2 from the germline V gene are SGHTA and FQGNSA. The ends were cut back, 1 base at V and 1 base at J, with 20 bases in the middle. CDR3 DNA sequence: TGTGCCAGCAGCTTAGATAAGGTTGGGGGGAGTAGATCCTACGAGCAGTACTTC. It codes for CASSLDKVGGSRSYEQYF.

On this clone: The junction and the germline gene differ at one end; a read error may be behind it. DNA of the CDR3: TGTGCTAGCAGCTTAGCCGATTCCGGGAGCCAGTACTTC. Its protein product is CASSLADSGSQYF. The chain joins TRBV7-7 to TRBJ2-4; tentatively, D is TRBD2 (6 bases). The CDR3 length is 13 residues. Germline V gene sequence: CDR1 SSHAT, CDR2 FNYEAQ (reference sequence).

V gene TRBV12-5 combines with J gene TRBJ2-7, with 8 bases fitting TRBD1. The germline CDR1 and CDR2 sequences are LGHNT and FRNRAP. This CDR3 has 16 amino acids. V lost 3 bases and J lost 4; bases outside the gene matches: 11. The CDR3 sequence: CASGLSLWDRKYEQYF. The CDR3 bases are TGTGCTAGTGGTTTATCCCTCTGGGACAGGAAGTACGAGCAGTACTTC.

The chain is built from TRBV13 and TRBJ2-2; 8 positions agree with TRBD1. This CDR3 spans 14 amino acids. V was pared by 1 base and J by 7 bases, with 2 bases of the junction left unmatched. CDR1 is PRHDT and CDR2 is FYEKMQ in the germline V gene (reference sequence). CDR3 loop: CASSLAGGIGELFF. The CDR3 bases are TGTGCCAGCAGCTTAGCAGGGGGCATCGGGGAGCTGTTTTTT.

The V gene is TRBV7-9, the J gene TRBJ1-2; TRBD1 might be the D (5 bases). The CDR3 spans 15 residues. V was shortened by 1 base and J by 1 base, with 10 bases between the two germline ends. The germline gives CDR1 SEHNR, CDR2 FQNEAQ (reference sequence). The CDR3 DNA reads TGTGCCAGCAGCTTAGGGGGGAGGAGTAACTATGGCTACACCTTC. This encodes CASSLGGRSNYGYTF. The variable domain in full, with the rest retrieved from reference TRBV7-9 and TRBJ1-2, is DTGVSQNPRHKITKRGQNVTFRCDPISEHNRLYWYRQTLGQGPEFLTYFQNEAQLEKSRLLSDRFSAERPKGSFSTLEIQRTEQGDSAMYLCASSLGGRSNYGYTFGSGTRLTVV.

The CDR3: CASSPSKTGGIDEQFF. The DNA for the CDR3 is TGTGCCAGCTCACCATCGAAGACAGGGGGCATAGATGAGCAGTTCTTC. The chain is built from TRBV18 and TRBJ2-1; 10 bases are shared with TRBD1. CDR1 KGHSH and CDR2 LQKENI come from the germline V gene. The V and J ends lost 2 bases and 8 bases, in that order; junction bases with no gene match: 9. The CDR3 is 16 residues long.

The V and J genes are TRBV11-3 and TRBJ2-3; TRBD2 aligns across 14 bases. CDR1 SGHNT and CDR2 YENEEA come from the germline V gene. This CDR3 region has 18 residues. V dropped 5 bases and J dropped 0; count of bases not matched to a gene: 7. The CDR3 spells CASSLGLAGGISTDTQYF. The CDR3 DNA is TGTGCCAGCAGCCTCGGACTAGCGGGAGGCATAAGCACAGATACGCAGTATTTT.

Here the CDR3 DNA reads TGTGCCAGCAGCGCTACTAGCGGTTCCTACAATGAGCAGTTCTTC. It encodes CASSATSGSYNEQFF. The rearrangement uses TRBV27 and TRBJ2-1; 8 bases are a match to TRBD2. Germline V lookup: CDR1 MNHEY, CDR2 SMNVEV (reference sequence). After removal of 6 bases from V and 1 base from J, the junction contained 5 bases not matched to a gene. CDR3 size: 15 residues.

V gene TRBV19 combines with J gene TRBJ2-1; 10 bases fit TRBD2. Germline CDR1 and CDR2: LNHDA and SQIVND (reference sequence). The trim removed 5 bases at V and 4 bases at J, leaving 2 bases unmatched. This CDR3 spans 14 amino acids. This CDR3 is CASSVLAGYNEQFF. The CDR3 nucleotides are TGTGCCAGTAGTGTACTAGCGGGGTACAATGAGCAGTTCTTC. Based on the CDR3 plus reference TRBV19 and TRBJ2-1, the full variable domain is DGGITQSPKYLFRKEGQNVTLSCEQNLNHDAMYWYRQDPGQGLRLIYYSQIVNDFQKGDIAEGYSVSREKKESFPLTVTSAQKNPTAFYLCASSVLAGYNEQFFGPGTRLTVL.

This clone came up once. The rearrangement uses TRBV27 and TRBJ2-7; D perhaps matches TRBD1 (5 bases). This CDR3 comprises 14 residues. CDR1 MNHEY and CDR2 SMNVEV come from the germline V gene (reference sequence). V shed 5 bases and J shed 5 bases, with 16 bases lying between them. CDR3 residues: CASSPQGRLHEQYF. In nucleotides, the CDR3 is TGTGCCAGCAGTCCCCAGGGCAGGCTGCACGAGCAGTACTTC.

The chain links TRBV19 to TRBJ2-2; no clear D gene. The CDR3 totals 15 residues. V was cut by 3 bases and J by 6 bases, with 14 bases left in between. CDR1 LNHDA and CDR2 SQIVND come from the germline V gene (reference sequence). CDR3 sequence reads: CASSISSLGAGELFF. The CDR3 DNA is TGTGCCAGTAGTATTAGCTCCCTAGGTGCCGGGGAGCTGTTTTTT.

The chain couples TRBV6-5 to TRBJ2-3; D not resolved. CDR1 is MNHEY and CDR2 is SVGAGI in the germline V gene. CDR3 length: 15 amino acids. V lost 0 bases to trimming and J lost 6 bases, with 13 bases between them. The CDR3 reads CASSYSKLVSDTQYF. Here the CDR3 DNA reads TGTGCCAGCAGTTACTCGAAATTAGTTTCGGATACGCAGTATTTT.

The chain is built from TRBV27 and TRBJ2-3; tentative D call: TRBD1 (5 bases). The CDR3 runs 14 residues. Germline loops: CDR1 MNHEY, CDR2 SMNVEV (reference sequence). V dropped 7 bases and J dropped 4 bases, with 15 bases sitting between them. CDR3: CASTPQGVADTQYF. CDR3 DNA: TGTGCCAGCACACCTCAGGGCGTAGCAGATACGCAGTATTTT.

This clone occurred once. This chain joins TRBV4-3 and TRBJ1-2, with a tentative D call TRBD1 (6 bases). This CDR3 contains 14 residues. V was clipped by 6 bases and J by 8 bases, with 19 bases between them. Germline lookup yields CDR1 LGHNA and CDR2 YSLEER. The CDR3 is CASRPGRGRAGYTF. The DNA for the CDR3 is TGCGCCAGCAGACCGGGGCGGGGGCGCGCCGGCTACACCTTC.

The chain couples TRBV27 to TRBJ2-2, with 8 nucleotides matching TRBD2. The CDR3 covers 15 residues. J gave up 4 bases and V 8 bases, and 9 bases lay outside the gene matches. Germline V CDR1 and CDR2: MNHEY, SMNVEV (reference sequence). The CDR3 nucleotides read TGTGCCAGCTCCTACGGACTAGCTGTCACCGGGGAGCTGTTTTTT. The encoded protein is CASSYGLAVTGELFF.

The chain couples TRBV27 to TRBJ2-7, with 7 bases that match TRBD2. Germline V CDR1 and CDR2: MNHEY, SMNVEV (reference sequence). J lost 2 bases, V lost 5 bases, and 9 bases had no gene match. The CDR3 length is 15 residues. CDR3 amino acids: CASSTRGGGTYEQYF. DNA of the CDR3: TGTGCCAGCAGTACCCGTGGCGGGGGAACCTACGAGCAGTACTTC.

DNA for the CDR3: TGTGCCAGTAGTATTGAGAGGGAGGACAGCAATCAGCCCCAGCATTTT. This sequence encodes CASSIEREDSNQPQHF. V and J are TRBV19 and TRBJ1-5, with D unclear. With 3 bases removed from V and 1 base from J, the gap between germline ends came to 13 bases. CDR1 and CDR2 (germline): LNHDA, SQIVND (reference sequence). The CDR3 totals 16 residues.

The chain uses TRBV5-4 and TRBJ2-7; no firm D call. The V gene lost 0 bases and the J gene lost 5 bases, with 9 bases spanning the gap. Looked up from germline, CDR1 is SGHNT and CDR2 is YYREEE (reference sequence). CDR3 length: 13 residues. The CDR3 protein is CASSLGFTDEQYF. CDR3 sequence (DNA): TGTGCCAGCAGCTTGGGGTTCACAGACGAGCAGTACTTC.

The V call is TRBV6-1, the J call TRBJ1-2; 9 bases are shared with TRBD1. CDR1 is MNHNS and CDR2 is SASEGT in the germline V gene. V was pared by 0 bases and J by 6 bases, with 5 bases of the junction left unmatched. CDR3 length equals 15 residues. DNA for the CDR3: TGTGCCAGCAGTGAAGCGGGACAGGGCTACAATGGCTACACCTTC. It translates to CASSEAGQGYNGYTF.

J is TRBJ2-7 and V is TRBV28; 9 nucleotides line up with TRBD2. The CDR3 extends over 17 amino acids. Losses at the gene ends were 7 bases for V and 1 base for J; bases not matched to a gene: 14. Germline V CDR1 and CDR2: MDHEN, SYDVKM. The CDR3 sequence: CASKGASGRFISYEQYF. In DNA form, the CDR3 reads TGTGCCAGCAAGGGGGCGAGCGGGAGGTTCATATCCTACGAGCAGTACTTC.

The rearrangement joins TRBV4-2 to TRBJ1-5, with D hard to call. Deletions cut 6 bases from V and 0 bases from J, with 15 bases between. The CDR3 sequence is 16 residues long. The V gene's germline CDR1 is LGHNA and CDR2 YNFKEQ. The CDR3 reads CASRGGGLNSNQPQHF. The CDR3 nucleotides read TGTGCCAGCAGGGGAGGTGGATTGAATAGCAATCAGCCCCAGCATTTT.

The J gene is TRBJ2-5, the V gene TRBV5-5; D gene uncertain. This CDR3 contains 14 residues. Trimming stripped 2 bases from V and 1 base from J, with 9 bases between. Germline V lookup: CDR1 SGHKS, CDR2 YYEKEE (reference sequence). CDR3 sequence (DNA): TGTGCCAGCAGCTTTATCAGAAGCCAAGAGACCCAGTACTTC. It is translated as CASSFIRSQETQYF.

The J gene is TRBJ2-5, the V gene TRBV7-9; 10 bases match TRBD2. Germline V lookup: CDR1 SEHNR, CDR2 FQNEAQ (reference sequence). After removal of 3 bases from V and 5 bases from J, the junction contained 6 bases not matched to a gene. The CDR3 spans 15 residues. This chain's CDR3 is CASSFGLAGEETQYF. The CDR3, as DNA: TGTGCCAGCAGCTTTGGGCTAGCGGGAGAGGAGACCCAGTACTTC.

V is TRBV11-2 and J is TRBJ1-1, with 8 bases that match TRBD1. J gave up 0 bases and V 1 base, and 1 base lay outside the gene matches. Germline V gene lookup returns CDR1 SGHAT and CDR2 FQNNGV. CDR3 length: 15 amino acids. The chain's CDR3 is CASSLGQGLNTEAFF. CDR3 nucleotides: TGTGCCAGCAGCTTAGGACAGGGGTTGAACACTGAAGCTTTCTTT.

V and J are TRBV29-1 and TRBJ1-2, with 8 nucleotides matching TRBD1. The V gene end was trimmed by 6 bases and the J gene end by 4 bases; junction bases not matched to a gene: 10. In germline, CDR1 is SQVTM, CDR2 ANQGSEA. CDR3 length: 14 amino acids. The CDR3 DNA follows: TGCAGCGTACCTGCGACAGGGGTGGGCTATGGCTACACCTTC. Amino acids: CSVPATGVGYGYTF.

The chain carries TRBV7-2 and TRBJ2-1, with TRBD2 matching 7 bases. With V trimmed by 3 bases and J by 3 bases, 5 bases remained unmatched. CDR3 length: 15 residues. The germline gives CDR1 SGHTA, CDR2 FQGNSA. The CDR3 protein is CASSFRLADYNEQFF. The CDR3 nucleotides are TGTGCCAGCAGCTTTCGCCTAGCGGACTACAATGAGCAGTTCTTC.